This TCR beta chain was obtained from a study of blood T cells in healthy people across ages. A second PCR of 7 to 11 cycles used a sample-barcoded 5' primer and a J-beta primer mix. TCRdb analysed the 5' RACE reads with MiXCR anew, one entry per CDR3 protein. Of approximately 800,000 distinct CDR3 sequences in the sample, approximately 53% were seen once. A few counts support this clonotype. CDR3 length equals 13 residues. Trimming left V 5 bases short and J 6 bases short, with 12 bases between. Germline loops: CDR1 MNHEY, CDR2 SVGEGT. They isolated at least 7 million PBMCs from each sample. This receptor was taken from a man aged 40-50 years in good health. Input material: blood. The chain has TRBV6-2 or TRBV6-3 and TRBJ2-3; maybe TRBD2 (6 bases). The CDR3 protein is CASSAGFRDTQYF. The CDR3 DNA is TGTGCCAGCAGTGCGGGGTTTAGGGATACGCAGTATTTT.